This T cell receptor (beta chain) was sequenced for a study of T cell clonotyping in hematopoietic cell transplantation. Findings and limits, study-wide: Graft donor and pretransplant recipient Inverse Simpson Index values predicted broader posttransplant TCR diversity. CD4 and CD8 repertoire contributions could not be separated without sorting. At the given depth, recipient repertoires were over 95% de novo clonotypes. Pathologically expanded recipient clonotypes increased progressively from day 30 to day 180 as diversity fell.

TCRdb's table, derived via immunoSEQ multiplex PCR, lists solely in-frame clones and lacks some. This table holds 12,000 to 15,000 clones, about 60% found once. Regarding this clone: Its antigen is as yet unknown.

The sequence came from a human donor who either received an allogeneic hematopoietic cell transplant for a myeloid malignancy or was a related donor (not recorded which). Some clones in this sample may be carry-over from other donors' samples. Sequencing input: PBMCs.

CDR3 DNA: TGTGCCAGCAGCTTAGGGTTTAATCCGGGCTACACCTTC. Translating it yields CASSLGFNPGYTF. The chain employs TRBV7-2 and TRBJ1-2; no reliable D call. V lost 1 base and J 8 bases, leaving 11 bases between the germline ends. Looked up from germline, CDR1 is SGHTA and CDR2 is FQGNSA. The CDR3 totals 13 residues.